The TCR beta chain under discussion was sequenced for a study of blood T cell repertoires in COVID-19. Across the whole study: From the United States, Italy and Spain came samples of acute and convalescent COVID-19. T cells, B-cell-depleted T cells, or PBMCs provided the cDNA or gDNA that served as material.

Per the authors' pipeline: Amplifying reference gene primers gave estimates of nucleated cell counts. The data were produced by immunoSEQ multiplex PCR, yet TCRdb's version contains in-frame clones alone and is incomplete. The DNA gave D and trimming, while V, J and clone size come from that table. Among tens of thousands of clones listed, 87% were seen once. The CDR3 runs to 14 residues. Germline trimming cut 6 bases from V and 5 bases from J; bases unmatched to any gene: 5. Germline loops: CDR1 SGHRS, CDR2 YFSETQ. J is TRBJ2-2 and V is TRBV5-1, with 9 bases fitting TRBD2. This clonotype was obtained from a man between 25 and 39 years old with acute or convalescent COVID-19. The source material was peripheral blood. The CDR3 sequence: CASIALAGTGELFF. The CDR3 DNA follows: TGCGCCAGCATAGCCCTAGCGGGGACCGGGGAGCTGTTTTTT. Based on the CDR3 plus reference TRBV5-1 and TRBJ2-2, the full variable domain is KAGVTQTPRYLIKTRGQQVTLSCSPISGHRSVSWYQQTPGQGLQFLFEYFSETQRNKGNFPGRFSGRQFSNSRSEMNVSTLELGDSALYLCASIALAGTGELFFGEGSRLTVL.